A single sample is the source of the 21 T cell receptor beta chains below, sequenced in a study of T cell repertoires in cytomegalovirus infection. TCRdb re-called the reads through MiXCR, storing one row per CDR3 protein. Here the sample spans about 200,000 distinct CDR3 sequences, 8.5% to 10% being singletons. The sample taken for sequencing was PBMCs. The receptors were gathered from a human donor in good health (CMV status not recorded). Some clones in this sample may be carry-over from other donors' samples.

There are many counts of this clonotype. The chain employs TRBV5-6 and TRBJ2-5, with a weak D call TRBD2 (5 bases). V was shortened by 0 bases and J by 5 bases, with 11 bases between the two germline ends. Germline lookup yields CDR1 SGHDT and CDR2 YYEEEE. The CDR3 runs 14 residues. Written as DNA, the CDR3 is TGTGCCAGCAGCTTGGCGGGGAGCGGTGAGACCCAGTACTTC. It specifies CASSLAGSGETQYF.

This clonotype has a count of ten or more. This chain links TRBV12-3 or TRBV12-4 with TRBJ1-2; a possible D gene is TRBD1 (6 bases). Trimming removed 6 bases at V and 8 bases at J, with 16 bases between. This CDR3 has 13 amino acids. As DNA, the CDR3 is TGTGCCAGCAGACTTGGACAGAGACGCGGCTACACCTTC. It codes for CASRLGQRRGYTF.

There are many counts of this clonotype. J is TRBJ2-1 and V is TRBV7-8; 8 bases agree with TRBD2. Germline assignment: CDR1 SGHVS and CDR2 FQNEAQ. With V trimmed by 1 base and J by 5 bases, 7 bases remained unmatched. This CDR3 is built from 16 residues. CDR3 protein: CASSLGIAGINNEQFF. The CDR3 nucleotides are TGTGCCAGCAGCTTAGGTATAGCGGGGATCAACAATGAGCAGTTCTTC.

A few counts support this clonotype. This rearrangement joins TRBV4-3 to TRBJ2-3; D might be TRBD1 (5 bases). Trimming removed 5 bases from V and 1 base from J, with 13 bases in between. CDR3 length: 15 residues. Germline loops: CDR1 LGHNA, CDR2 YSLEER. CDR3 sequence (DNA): TGCGCCAGCAGCGACAGAGGATTTGGCACAGATACGCAGTATTTT. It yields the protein CASSDRGFGTDTQYF.

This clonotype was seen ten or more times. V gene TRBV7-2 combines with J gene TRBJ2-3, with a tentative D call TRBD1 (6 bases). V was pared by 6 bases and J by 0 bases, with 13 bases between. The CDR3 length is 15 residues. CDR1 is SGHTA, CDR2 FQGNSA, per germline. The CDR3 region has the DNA TGTGCCAGCAGGAAAGACAGGTCTAGCACAGATACGCAGTATTTT. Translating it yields CASRKDRSSTDTQYF. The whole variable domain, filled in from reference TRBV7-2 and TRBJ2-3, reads GAGVSQSPSNKVTEKGKDVELRCDPISGHTALYWYRQSLGQGLEFLIYFQGNSAPDKSGLPSDRFSAERTGGSVSTLTIQRTQQEDSAVYLCASRKDRSSTDTQYFGPGTRLTVL.

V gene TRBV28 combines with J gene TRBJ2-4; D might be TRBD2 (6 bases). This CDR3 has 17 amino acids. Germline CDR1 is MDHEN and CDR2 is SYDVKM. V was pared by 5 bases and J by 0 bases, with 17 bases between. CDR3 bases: TGTGCCAGCAGTCGGGGACTTTCGGGAGAAGCCAAAAACATTCAGTACTTC. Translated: CASSRGLSGEAKNIQYF.

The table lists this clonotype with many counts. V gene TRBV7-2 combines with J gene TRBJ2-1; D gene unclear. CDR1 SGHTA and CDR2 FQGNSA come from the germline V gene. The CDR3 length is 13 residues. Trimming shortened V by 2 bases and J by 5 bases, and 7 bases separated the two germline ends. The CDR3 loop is CASSLTRDNEQFF. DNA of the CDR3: TGTGCCAGCAGCTTAACCCGGGACAATGAGCAGTTCTTC.

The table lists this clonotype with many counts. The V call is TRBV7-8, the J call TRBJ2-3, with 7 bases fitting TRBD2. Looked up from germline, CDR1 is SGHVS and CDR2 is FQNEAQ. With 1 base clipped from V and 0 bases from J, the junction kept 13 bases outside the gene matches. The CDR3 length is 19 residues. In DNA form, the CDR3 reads TGTGCCAGCAGCTTAGGGGAACCCACTAGCGAAACTAGCACAGATACGCAGTATTTT. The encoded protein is CASSLGEPTSETSTDTQYF.

For the CDR3, the DNA is TGTGCCACCAGTGGAAACAGGCAAGAGACCCAGTACTTC. Protein product: CATSGNRQETQYF. The rearrangement uses TRBV24-1 and TRBJ2-5; tentative D call: TRBD1 (5 bases). This CDR3 comprises 13 residues. V shed 5 bases and J shed 2 bases, with 8 bases lying between them. The V gene's germline CDR1 is KGHDR and CDR2 SFDVKD.

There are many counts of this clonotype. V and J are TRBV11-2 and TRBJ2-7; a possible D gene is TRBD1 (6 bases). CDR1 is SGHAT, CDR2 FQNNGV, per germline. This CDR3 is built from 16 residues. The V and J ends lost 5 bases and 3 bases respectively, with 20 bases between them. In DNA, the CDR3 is TGTGCCAGCAGCAGTATACAGGGTAAATCTCTCTACGAGCAGTACTTC. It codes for CASSSIQGKSLYEQYF.

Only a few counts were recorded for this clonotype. The CDR3 loop reads CSASLAGDQDTQYF. Written as DNA, the CDR3 is TGCAGTGCTAGTCTCGCGGGAGACCAAGATACGCAGTATTTT. The chain recombines TRBV20-1 with TRBJ2-3; 7 nucleotides match TRBD2. CDR1 is DFQATT, CDR2 SNEGSKA, per germline (reference sequence). This CDR3 contains 14 residues. Trimming cost V 3 bases and J 5 bases; bases outside gene matches: 8.

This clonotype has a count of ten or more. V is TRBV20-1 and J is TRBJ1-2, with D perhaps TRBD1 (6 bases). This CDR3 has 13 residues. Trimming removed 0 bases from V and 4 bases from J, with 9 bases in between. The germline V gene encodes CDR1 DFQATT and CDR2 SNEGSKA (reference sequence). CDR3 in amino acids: CSAREGGGYGYTF. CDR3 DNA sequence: TGCAGTGCTAGAGAAGGGGGAGGCTATGGCTACACCTTC.

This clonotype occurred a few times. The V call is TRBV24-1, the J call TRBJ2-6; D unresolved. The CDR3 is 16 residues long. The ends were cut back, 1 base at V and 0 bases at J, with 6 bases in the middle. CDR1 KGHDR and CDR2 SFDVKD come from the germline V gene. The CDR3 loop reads CATSDFSVSGANVLTF. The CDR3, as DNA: TGTGCCACCAGTGATTTTTCGGTCTCTGGGGCCAACGTCCTGACTTTC.

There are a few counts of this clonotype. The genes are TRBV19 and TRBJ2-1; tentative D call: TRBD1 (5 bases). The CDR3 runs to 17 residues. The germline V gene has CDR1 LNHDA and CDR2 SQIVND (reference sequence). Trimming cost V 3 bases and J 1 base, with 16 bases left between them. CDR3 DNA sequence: TGTGCCAGTAGTATGGGGCGCAAGCGAAGTTCCTACAATGAGCAGTTCTTC. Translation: CASSMGRKRSSYNEQFF. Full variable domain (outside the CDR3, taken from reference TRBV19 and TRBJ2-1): DGGITQSPKYLFRKEGQNVTLSCEQNLNHDAMYWYRQDPGQGLRLIYYSQIVNDFQKGDIAEGYSVSREKKESFPLTVTSAQKNPTAFYLCASSMGRKRSSYNEQFFGPGTRLTVL.

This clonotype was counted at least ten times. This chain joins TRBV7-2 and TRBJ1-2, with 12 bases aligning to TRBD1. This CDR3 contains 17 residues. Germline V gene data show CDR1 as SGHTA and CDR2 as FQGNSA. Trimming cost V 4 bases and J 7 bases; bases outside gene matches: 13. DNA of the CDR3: TGTGCCAGCAGCTGGTCGAATCCCGGGACAGGGGGCTCTGGCTACACCTTC. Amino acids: CASSWSNPGTGGSGYTF.

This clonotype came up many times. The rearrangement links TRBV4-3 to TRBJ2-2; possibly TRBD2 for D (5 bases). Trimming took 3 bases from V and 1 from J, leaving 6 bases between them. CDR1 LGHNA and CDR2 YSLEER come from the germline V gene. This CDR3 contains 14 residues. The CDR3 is CASSHRENTGELFF. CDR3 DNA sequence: TGCGCCAGCAGCCATCGGGAGAACACCGGGGAGCTGTTTTTT.

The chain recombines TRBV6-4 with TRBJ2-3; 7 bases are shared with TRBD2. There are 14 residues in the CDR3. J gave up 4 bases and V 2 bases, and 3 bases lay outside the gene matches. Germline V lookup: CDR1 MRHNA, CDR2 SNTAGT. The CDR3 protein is CASSDGGGADTQYF. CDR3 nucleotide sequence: TGTGCCAGCAGTGACGGGGGGGGGGCAGATACGCAGTATTTT.

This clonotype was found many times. Here the CDR3 reads CASSLSTISNQPQHF. The CDR3 coding sequence is TGTGCCAGCAGCCTCTCCACGATTAGCAATCAGCCCCAGCATTTT. The chain employs TRBV3-1 and TRBJ1-5; D unresolved. Between the trimmed V and J ends, which lost 4 bases and 0 bases, there was a span of 10 bases. The CDR3 is 15 residues long. Germline CDR1 is LGHDT and CDR2 is YNNKEL (reference sequence).

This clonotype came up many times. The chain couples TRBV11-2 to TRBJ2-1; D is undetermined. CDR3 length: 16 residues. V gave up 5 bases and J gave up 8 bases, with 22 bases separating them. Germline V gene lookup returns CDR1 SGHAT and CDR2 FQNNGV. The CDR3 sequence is CASSHPDGSRPDEQFF. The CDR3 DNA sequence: TGTGCCAGCAGCCATCCCGACGGCTCCAGACCCGATGAGCAGTTCTTC.

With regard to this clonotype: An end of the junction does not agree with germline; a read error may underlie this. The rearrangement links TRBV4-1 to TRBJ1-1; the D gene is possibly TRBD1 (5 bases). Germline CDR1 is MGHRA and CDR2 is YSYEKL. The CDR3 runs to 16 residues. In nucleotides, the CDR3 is TGTGCCAGCAGCCAGAGCCCGACACAGGCTTCGCGTGAAGCTTTCTTT. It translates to CASSQSPTQASREAFF.

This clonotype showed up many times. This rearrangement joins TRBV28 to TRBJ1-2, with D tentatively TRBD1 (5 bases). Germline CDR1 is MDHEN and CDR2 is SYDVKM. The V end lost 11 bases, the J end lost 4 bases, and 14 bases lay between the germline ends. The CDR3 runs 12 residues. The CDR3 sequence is CAGGREIYGYTF. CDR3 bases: TGTGCCGGGGGACGGGAGATCTATGGCTACACCTTC.